This T cell receptor beta chain emerged from a study of T cells in Graves' hyperthyroidism and ophthalmopathy. Study-level findings and limits: Ophthalmopathy prediction by the model preceded onset by a median about 6.8 months. Appearing also in blood were most of the thyroid clonotypes expanded above 0.001.

Concerning this clonotype: What it binds is unknown.

Patients between 18 and 65 years old had hyperthyroidism, newly diagnosed and lasting under 2 months. Those patients with uncontrolled infection, other autoimmune disease, pregnancy or lactation were excluded. The CDR3 totals 15 residues. Deletions cut 5 bases from V and 5 bases from J, with 15 bases between. Amplification yielded TCR beta CDR3 regions, with RNA transcripts as the source. Primed by the HTBI set, a first-round RT-PCR was run on the TCR CDR3. A single record per CDR3 protein comes from TCRdb applying MiXCR to the multiplex PCR reads. The profile shows approximately 410,000 distinct CDR3 sequences, roughly 15% of them singletons.

Sequences were obtained from blood. The origin of this receptor is a woman aged 18-29 years with Graves' hyperthyroidism. This sequence joins TRBV12-3 or TRBV12-4 and TRBJ1-4; no clear D. CDR3 loop: CASSPHTEENEKLFF. CDR3 DNA: TGTGCCAGCAGTCCTCACACGGAAGAGAATGAAAAACTGTTTTTT.